A single sample gave rise to the 7 T cell receptor beta chains below, sequenced in a study of T cells expressing NK-cell markers. TCRdb re-called the 5' RACE reads and catalogs CDR3 proteins one per entry, DNA excluded. This sample's table has 440,000 or so distinct CDR3 sequences. The sequenced material came from blood T cells: a sorted CD56 or NKG2C T cell subset, CD4+ or CD8+ T cells, or bulk PBMC T cells (not recorded which). The receptor set was obtained from a woman between 18 and 69 years old in good health.

The genes are TRBV7-2 and TRBJ2-1; TCRdb's D gene call, TRBD2, goes unchecked for lack of DNA. This CDR3 comprises 15 residues. Germline assignment: CDR1 SGHTA and CDR2 FQGNSA. CDR3 sequence: CASSLSGLAGNEQFF.

The genes are TRBV20-1 and TRBJ2-5; the D gene TCRdb calls, TRBD1, cannot be checked with no DNA. Looked up from germline, CDR1 is DFQATT and CDR2 is SNEGSKA (reference sequence). The CDR3 sequence is 14 residues long. The CDR3 spells CSARPWTEEETQYF.

CDR3 protein: CASTQGLADYNEQFF. The chain joins TRBV6-1 to TRBJ2-1; absent DNA, TCRdb's TRBD2 call cannot be checked. From germline, CDR1 is MNHNS and CDR2 SASEGT. This CDR3 is built from 15 residues.

V and J are TRBV7-9 and TRBJ1-2; no DNA is available, so the TRBD1 call from TCRdb remains unchecked. This CDR3 comprises 14 residues. Looked up from germline, CDR1 is SEHNR and CDR2 is FQNEAQ (reference sequence). The CDR3 sequence: CASSYEQGYYGYTF.

The chain combines TRBV7-2 with TRBJ2-1; the D gene TCRdb calls, TRBD1, cannot be checked with no DNA. Germline CDR1 reads SGHTA; CDR2 reads FQGNSA. This CDR3 comprises 16 residues. Here the CDR3 reads CASSVEPGQPYNEQFF.

The chain has TRBV29-1 and TRBJ2-5; with no DNA, the TCRdb D assignment of TRBD1 cannot be verified. From germline, CDR1 is SQVTM and CDR2 ANQGSEA. The CDR3 has 12 residues. The CDR3 loop is CSARTVQETQYF.

The chain employs TRBV12-3 or TRBV12-4 and TRBJ2-7; TCRdb selects TRBD1, and the lack of DNA leaves this call unchecked. This CDR3 spans 14 amino acids. CDR3 sequence reads: CASGGGNPPYEQYF.